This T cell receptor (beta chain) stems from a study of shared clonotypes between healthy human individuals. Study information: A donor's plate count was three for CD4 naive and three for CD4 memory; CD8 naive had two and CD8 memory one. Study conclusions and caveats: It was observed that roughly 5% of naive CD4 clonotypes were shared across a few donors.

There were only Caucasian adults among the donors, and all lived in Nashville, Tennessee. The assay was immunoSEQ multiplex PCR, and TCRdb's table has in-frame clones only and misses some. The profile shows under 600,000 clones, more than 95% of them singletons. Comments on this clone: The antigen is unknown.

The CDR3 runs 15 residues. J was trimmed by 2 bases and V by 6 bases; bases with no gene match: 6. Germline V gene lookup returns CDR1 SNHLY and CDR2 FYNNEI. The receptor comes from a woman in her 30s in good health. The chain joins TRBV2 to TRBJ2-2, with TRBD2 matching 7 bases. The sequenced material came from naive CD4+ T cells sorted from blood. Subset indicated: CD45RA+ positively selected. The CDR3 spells CASSPSGENTGELFF. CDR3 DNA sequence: TGTGCCAGCAGCCCTAGCGGAGAAAACACCGGGGAGCTGTTTTTT.